Listed below are T cell receptor beta chains from one sample, sequenced in a study of cytomegalovirus exposure and HLA in healthy donors. Generated by immunoSEQ multiplex PCR, the TCRdb table keeps only in-frame clones and is missing some. The table shows about 82,000 clones, with 60% to 80% occurring only once. The sequencing sample was made of PBMCs. The receptors shown here come from a woman in her 50s in good health and CMV-seropositive. Each CDR3 is given with its conserved first and last residue. A D gene is named only where the DNA matches it firmly. Not all rows give a size; the values are once, few, many and, for expanded clones, a class.

D gene: .
J gene: TRBJ2-2
V gene: TRBV11-3
clone size: .
CDR3 protein: CASSLEFTTRAGELFF
CDR3 DNA: TGTGCCAGCAGCTTAGAATTCACAACGAGGGCCGGGGAGCTGTTTTTT

D gene: .
J gene: TRBJ2-2
V gene: TRBV7-8
clone size: .
CDR3 protein: CASSRRTPANTGELFF
CDR3 DNA: TGTGCCAGCAGCCGACGGACACCCGCGAACACCGGGGAGCTGTTTTTT

D gene: .
J gene: TRBJ2-7
V gene: TRBV27
clone size: .
CDR3 protein: CASSFGQRYEQYF
CDR3 DNA: TGTGCCAGCAGTTTTGGTCAACGGTACGAGCAGTACTTC

D gene: .
J gene: TRBJ1-4
V gene: TRBV30
clone size: many
CDR3 protein: CAWSVGPVGGVNEKLFF
CDR3 DNA: TGTGCCTGGAGTGTGGGGCCTGTTGGAGGGGTTAATGAAAAACTGTTTTTT

D gene: TRBD2
J gene: TRBJ2-2
V gene: TRBV10-3
clone size: .
CDR3 protein: CAISALAGAAGELFF
CDR3 DNA: TGTGCCATCAGTGCGCTAGCGGGAGCTGCCGGGGAGCTGTTTTTT

D gene: TRBD2
J gene: TRBJ2-1
V gene: TRBV2
clone size: once
CDR3 protein: CASKFSSGAYNEQFF
CDR3 DNA: TGTGCCAGCAAATTCTCTAGCGGAGCTTACAATGAGCAGTTCTTC

D gene: .
J gene: TRBJ2-1
V gene: TRBV5-1
clone size: .
CDR3 protein: CASSSGYNNEQFF
CDR3 DNA: TGCGCCAGCAGCTCGGGATATAACAATGAGCAGTTCTTC

D gene: TRBD2
J gene: TRBJ2-3
V gene: TRBV6-5
clone size: .
CDR3 protein: CASSYRLAGGTDTQYF
CDR3 DNA: TGTGCCAGCAGTTACAGACTAGCGGGAGGCACAGATACGCAGTATTTT

D gene: .
J gene: TRBJ2-5
V gene: TRBV9
clone size: .
CDR3 protein: CASSVGTAPETQYF
CDR3 DNA: TGTGCCAGCAGCGTAGGCACAGCCCCTGAGACCCAGTACTTC

D gene: TRBD1
J gene: TRBJ1-4
V gene: TRBV7-7
clone size: .
CDR3 protein: CASSLRTGPYEKLFF
CDR3 DNA: TGTGCTAGCAGCCTAAGGACAGGGCCATATGAAAAACTGTTTTTT

D gene: .
J gene: TRBJ2-7
V gene: TRBV5-1
clone size: .
CDR3 protein: CASSLAKGAEYEQYF
CDR3 DNA: TGCGCCAGCAGCTTGGCCAAAGGGGCGGAATACGAGCAGTACTTC

D gene: .
J gene: TRBJ2-3
V gene: TRBV20-1
clone size: .
CDR3 protein: CSARQANTQYF
CDR3 DNA: TGCAGTGCTAGACAAGCTAACACGCAGTATTTT

D gene: .
J gene: TRBJ2-3
V gene: TRBV30
clone size: .
CDR3 protein: CAWSVSAGTDTQYF
CDR3 DNA: TGTGCCTGGAGTGTCTCCGCAGGCACAGATACGCAGTATTTT

D gene: .
J gene: TRBJ2-3
V gene: TRBV18
clone size: .
CDR3 protein: CASSPGGGAKSTDTQYF
CDR3 DNA: TGTGCCAGCTCACCCGGAGGGGGGGCGAAATCCACAGATACGCAGTATTTT

D gene: TRBD2
J gene: TRBJ2-5
V gene: TRBV28
clone size: .
CDR3 protein: CASSPMGTKIAGGETQYF
CDR3 DNA: TGTGCCAGCAGTCCTATGGGTACGAAAATAGCGGGAGGAGAGACCCAGTACTTC

D gene: .
J gene: TRBJ1-1
V gene: TRBV5-4
clone size: .
CDR3 protein: CASRGDMNTEAFF
CDR3 DNA: TGTGCCAGCAGGGGAGACATGAACACTGAAGCTTTCTTT

D gene: .
J gene: TRBJ1-5
V gene: TRBV21-1
clone size: once
CDR3 protein: CASRARTAAYSNQPQHF
CDR3 DNA: TGTGCCAGCAGAGCCCGGACAGCCGCTTATAGCAATCAGCCCCAGCATTTT

D gene: .
J gene: TRBJ1-1
V gene: TRBV30
clone size: few
CDR3 protein: CAWTVEANTEAFF
CDR3 DNA: TGTGCCTGGACTGTGGAGGCCAACACTGAAGCTTTCTTT

D gene: .
J gene: TRBJ2-1
V gene: TRBV7-9
clone size: .
CDR3 protein: CASSPPPGGSYNEQFF
CDR3 DNA: TGTGCCAGCAGCCCACCCCCCGGAGGGAGCTACAATGAGCAGTTCTTC

D gene: TRBD1
J gene: TRBJ1-1
V gene: TRBV6-5
clone size: .
CDR3 protein: CASSIQGGTEAFF
CDR3 DNA: TGTGCCAGCAGCATACAGGGGGGCACTGAAGCTTTCTTT

D gene: TRBD2
J gene: TRBJ2-3
V gene: TRBV7-8
clone size: .
CDR3 protein: CASSSRVAGGSTDTQYF
CDR3 DNA: TGTGCCAGCAGCTCCCGGGTAGCGGGGGGTAGCACAGATACGCAGTATTTT

D gene: TRBD1
J gene: TRBJ1-5
V gene: TRBV19
clone size: .
CDR3 protein: CASFITGGKNQPQHF
CDR3 DNA: TGTGCCAGTTTCATCACAGGGGGTAAGAATCAGCCCCAGCATTTT

D gene: .
J gene: TRBJ1-5
V gene: TRBV7-2
clone size: .
CDR3 protein: CASSLVHYSNQPQHF
CDR3 DNA: TGTGCCAGCAGCTTAGTACATTATAGCAATCAGCCCCAGCATTTT

D gene: TRBD1
J gene: TRBJ2-7
V gene: TRBV11-2
clone size: .
CDR3 protein: CASRKPGQDVDYEQYF
CDR3 DNA: TGTGCCAGCAGGAAACCCGGACAGGATGTGGATTACGAGCAGTACTTC

D gene: TRBD1
J gene: TRBJ2-2
V gene: TRBV4-1
clone size: .
CDR3 protein: CASSQPGTGPPRELFF
CDR3 DNA: TGCGCCAGCAGCCAACCCGGGACAGGCCCACCCCGGGAGCTGTTTTTT

D gene: .
J gene: TRBJ2-1
V gene: TRBV18
clone size: .
CDR3 protein: CASSTQRTSNEQFF
CDR3 DNA: TGTGCCAGCTCAACCCAGCGGACCTCCAATGAGCAGTTCTTC

D gene: .
J gene: TRBJ2-3
V gene: TRBV2
clone size: .
CDR3 protein: CASSQLVSPTDTQYF
CDR3 DNA: TGTGCCAGCAGTCAACTAGTCTCCCCCACAGATACGCAGTATTTT

D gene: TRBD1
J gene: TRBJ1-2
V gene: TRBV28
clone size: few
CDR3 protein: CASSPVLTGGMSYTF
CDR3 DNA: TGTGCCAGCAGTCCCGTCTTGACAGGGGGCATGAGCTACACCTTC

D gene: TRBD2
J gene: TRBJ2-3
V gene: TRBV2
clone size: once
CDR3 protein: CASSIAGLSTDTQYF
CDR3 DNA: TGTGCCAGTTCTATAGCGGGATTGAGCACAGATACGCAGTATTTT

D gene: .
J gene: TRBJ1-2
V gene: TRBV6-1
clone size: .
CDR3 protein: CASSERIRADYGYTF
CDR3 DNA: TGTGCCAGCAGTGAAAGGATCAGGGCGGACTATGGCTACACCTTC

D gene: .
J gene: TRBJ2-7
V gene: TRBV2
clone size: .
CDR3 protein: CASSERLNLYEQYF
CDR3 DNA: TGTGCCAGCAGTGAAAGACTAAACCTCTACGAGCAGTACTTC

D gene: .
J gene: TRBJ2-7
V gene: TRBV29-1
clone size: .
CDR3 protein: CSVVGGLNEQYF
CDR3 DNA: TGCAGCGTTGTCGGGGGGCTCAACGAGCAGTACTTC

D gene: TRBD2
J gene: TRBJ2-7
V gene: TRBV4-1
clone size: .
CDR3 protein: CASSQGDSGSEQYF
CDR3 DNA: TGCGCCAGCAGCCAGGGTGATAGCGGGAGCGAGCAGTACTTC

D gene: TRBD2
J gene: TRBJ2-1
V gene: TRBV29-1
clone size: .
CDR3 protein: CSVRRAGAYYNEQFF
CDR3 DNA: TGCAGCGTTCGAAGAGCGGGAGCCTACTACAATGAGCAGTTCTTC

D gene: TRBD1
J gene: TRBJ2-3
V gene: TRBV6-5
clone size: .
CDR3 protein: CASSLLTGADTQYF
CDR3 DNA: TGTGCCAGCAGTTTGCTGACAGGGGCGGATACGCAGTATTTT

D gene: .
J gene: TRBJ1-1
V gene: TRBV6-5
clone size: .
CDR3 protein: CASSYSGQLNTEAFF
CDR3 DNA: TGTGCCAGCAGTTACTCCGGACAGCTGAACACTGAAGCTTTCTTT

D gene: TRBD1
J gene: TRBJ1-1
V gene: TRBV6-5
clone size: .
CDR3 protein: CASSYSGTGSEAFF
CDR3 DNA: TGTGCCAGCAGTTACTCGGGGACAGGGTCTGAAGCTTTCTTT

D gene: TRBD1
J gene: TRBJ2-1
V gene: TRBV4-1
clone size: many
CDR3 protein: CASSEDRFYEQFF
CDR3 DNA: TGCGCCAGCAGCGAGGACAGGTTTTATGAGCAGTTCTTC